The T cell receptor (beta chain) under discussion was sequenced for a study of control samples from healthy donors and cancer patients. From germline, CDR1 is SGHDN and CDR2 FVKESK. V dropped 4 bases and J dropped 6; count of bases not matched to a gene: 2. The CDR3 is 12 residues long. Produced via immunoSEQ multiplex PCR; TCRdb's table is partial and in-frame only. The sample lists 150,000 to 200,000 clones, 91% seen once, with just over 2% in the top ten. The material sequenced was blood. This TCR derives from a woman aged 40 to 55 in good health. This chain links TRBV14 with TRBJ1-2, with 7 positions matching TRBD1. This CDR3 reads CASSPTGDGYTF. CDR3 coding DNA: TGTGCCAGCAGCCCAACAGGGGATGGCTACACCTTC.